These 17 T cell receptor beta chains were all obtained from the same sample, sequenced in a study of T-cell reconstitution after alpha-beta-depleted transplantation in children. TCRbeta library preparation incorporated unique molecular identifiers. From the PCR reads, TCRdb called clonotypes with MiXCR, one entry per CDR3 protein. The table shows hundreds of thousands of distinct CDR3 sequences, with 9.9% occurring only once. Source: PBMCs from the stem cell graft donor, taken from the stem cell graft. The receptors here all came from a human donor who donated a stem cell graft to a child with SCID.

This chain connects TRBV20-1 to TRBJ2-2; no firm D call. Germline V gene sequence: CDR1 DFQATT, CDR2 SNEGSKA (reference sequence). V dropped 1 base and J dropped 4 bases, with 7 bases sitting between them. This CDR3 region has 13 residues. The CDR3 protein is CSARVSVTGELFF. For the CDR3, the DNA is TGCAGTGCTAGAGTTTCGGTCACCGGGGAGCTGTTTTTT.

At least ten counts were recorded for this clonotype. This chain connects TRBV5-1 to TRBJ1-1; D not resolved. Trimming took 7 bases from V and 4 from J, leaving 14 bases between them. In germline, CDR1 is SGHRS, CDR2 YFSETQ. CDR3 length: 13 residues. The CDR3 coding sequence is TGCGCCAGCGCCCTCCTTGGTGGCACTGAAGCTTTCTTT. It specifies CASALLGGTEAFF.

The sample holds a few counts of this clonotype. The genes are TRBV5-1 and TRBJ2-7; the match to TRBD1 covers 9 bases. V lost 0 bases, J lost 5 bases, and 6 bases stayed unmatched. The V gene's germline CDR1 is SGHRS and CDR2 YFSETQ. This CDR3 contains 15 residues. CDR3 protein: CASSLGGQGVDEQYF. The CDR3 region has the DNA TGCGCCAGCAGCTTGGGGGGACAGGGAGTGGACGAGCAGTACTTC.

The sample holds a few counts of this clonotype. The rearrangement joins TRBV28 to TRBJ2-7, with 8 bases that match TRBD1. Germline CDR1 MDHEN, CDR2 SYDVKM. The J segment lost 7 bases and the V segment lost 9 bases, leaving 17 bases of the junction unmatched. The CDR3 totals 15 residues. The CDR3 nucleotides are TGTGCCAGGAGGGTGGGACAGGTATTTGTCGAAGAGCAGTACTTC. Translated, it gives CARRVGQVFVEEQYF.

This clonotype was recorded a few times. This chain uses TRBV9 with TRBJ2-2; TRBD1 matches at 7 bases. The germline V gene has CDR1 SGDLS and CDR2 YYNGEE. The CDR3 extends over 18 amino acids. Trimming took 1 base from V and 3 from J; bases not matched to a gene: 12. The CDR3 bases are TGTGCCAGCAGCGTAAAACCCCTCGGACAGGCCTACACCGGGGAGCTGTTTTTT. Translation: CASSVKPLGQAYTGELFF.

The table lists this clonotype with many counts. The rearrangement links TRBV5-1 to TRBJ2-7; TRBD2 agrees at 7 bases. The germline V gene has CDR1 SGHRS and CDR2 YFSETQ. This CDR3 spans 14 amino acids. The junction had 9 bases not matched to a gene; V was cut back by 4 bases and J by 5 bases. In DNA form, the CDR3 reads TGCGCCAGCAGCCCCCAAGCGGGGACGGACGAGCAGTACTTC. Protein: CASSPQAGTDEQYF.

This clonotype was picked up many times. This chain connects TRBV12-3 or TRBV12-4 to TRBJ1-6; 10 bases are a match to TRBD1. With V trimmed by 7 bases and J by 9 bases, 6 bases remained unmatched. CDR3 length equals 14 residues. The CDR3 loop is CASTQWTGGSPLHF. DNA for the CDR3: TGTGCCAGCACCCAATGGACAGGGGGTTCACCCCTCCACTTT.

About this clonotype: With a much larger clone just one base away, this may be a read error. This chain links TRBV5-1 with TRBJ2-1; D is perhaps TRBD1 (5 bases). This CDR3 has 15 residues. Germline V gives CDR1 SGHRS, CDR2 YFSETQ. In DNA, the CDR3 is TGCGCCAGCAGCTTGGCTGACAGCTGGTATAATGAGAAGTTCTTC. Translated: CASSLADSWYNEKFF.

This clonotype showed up many times. This chain uses TRBV6-2 or TRBV6-3 with TRBJ2-1, with TRBD2 identical over 8 bases. In germline, CDR1 is MNHEY, CDR2 SVGEGT. V dropped 0 bases and J dropped 3; count of bases not matched to a gene: 4. The CDR3 has 16 residues. DNA of the CDR3: TGTGCCAGCAGTTACTCGGTAGCGGGGCTCTACAATGAGCAGTTCTTC. This codes for CASSYSVAGLYNEQFF.

This clonotype was picked up a small number of times. J is TRBJ2-2 and V is TRBV24-1; D is perhaps TRBD2 (6 bases). Trimming cost V 3 bases and J 1 base, with 8 bases left between them. CDR1 KGHDR and CDR2 SFDVKD come from the germline V gene. The CDR3 is 15 amino acids. The CDR3 DNA sequence: TGTGCCACCAGTGATCCGGGACTGAACACCGGGGAGCTGTTTTTT. This sequence encodes CATSDPGLNTGELFF.

The gene calls are TRBV7-8 and TRBJ1-2, with 7 bases fitting TRBD1. Germline CDR1 SGHVS, CDR2 FQNEAQ. This CDR3 comprises 14 residues. V dropped 3 bases and J dropped 4; count of bases not matched to a gene: 5. CDR3 in amino acids: CASSFQGDGYGYTF. In DNA form, the CDR3 reads TGTGCCAGCAGCTTCCAGGGGGATGGCTATGGCTACACCTTC.

The genes are TRBV7-7 and TRBJ2-2, with D perhaps being TRBD1 or TRBD2 (6 bases each). Trimming stripped 7 bases from V and 6 bases from J, with 12 bases between. The germline CDR1 and CDR2 sequences are SSHAT and FNYEAQ (reference sequence). The CDR3 runs to 13 residues. The CDR3 spells CASTMRGAGELFF. The CDR3 region has the DNA TGTGCCAGCACCATGAGGGGGGCCGGGGAGCTGTTTTTT.

To note about this clonotype: A much more abundant neighbour one base away suggests this may be a read error. V is TRBV7-2 and J is TRBJ1-5; D perhaps matches TRBD1 (6 bases). Trimming took off 5 bases at V and 2 bases at J, with 10 bases between the two ends. The V gene's germline CDR1 is SGHTA and CDR2 FQGNSA. This CDR3 is 14 amino acids long. The CDR3 DNA reads TGTGCCAGCAGCCGAGGGGGGGGCAATCAGCCCCAGCATTTT. Encoded protein: CASSRGGGNQPQHF.

This chain connects TRBV3-1 to TRBJ1-4; D is unclear. The V gene's germline CDR1 is LGHDT and CDR2 YNNKEL (reference sequence). The CDR3 consists of 15 residues. Trimming cost V 1 base and J 2 bases, with 8 bases left between them. CDR3 protein: CASSQGKGTNEKLFF. The CDR3 DNA sequence: TGTGCCAGCAGCCAAGGGAAGGGCACTAATGAAAAACTGTTTTTT.

This chain connects TRBV20-1 to TRBJ2-5, with 9 bases lining up with TRBD2. This CDR3 has 16 residues. CDR1 DFQATT and CDR2 SNEGSKA come from the germline V gene (reference sequence). J gave up 4 bases and V 0 bases, and 9 bases lay outside the gene matches. CDR3: CSARDPLAGRGETQYF. DNA for the CDR3: TGCAGTGCTAGAGATCCCCTAGCGGGGCGTGGAGAGACCCAGTACTTC.

A few counts support this clonotype. This chain links TRBV2 with TRBJ1-2, with D possibly matching TRBD1 (5 bases). Trimming stripped 0 bases from V and 1 base from J, with 12 bases between. The CDR3 consists of 16 residues. CDR1 is SNHLY, CDR2 FYNNEI, per germline. CDR3 region: CASSEARTKLNYGYTF. The CDR3 DNA is TGTGCCAGCAGTGAAGCACGGACAAAGCTTAACTATGGCTACACCTTC.

V gene TRBV5-1 combines with J gene TRBJ1-4; D remains ambiguous. Per germline, CDR1 SGHRS and CDR2 YFSETQ. The CDR3 covers 14 residues. Trimming removed 4 bases at V and 5 bases at J, with 12 bases between. The CDR3 DNA reads TGCGCCAGCAGCCGAGGCGGGGTAAATGAAAAACTGTTTTTT. It specifies CASSRGGVNEKLFF.